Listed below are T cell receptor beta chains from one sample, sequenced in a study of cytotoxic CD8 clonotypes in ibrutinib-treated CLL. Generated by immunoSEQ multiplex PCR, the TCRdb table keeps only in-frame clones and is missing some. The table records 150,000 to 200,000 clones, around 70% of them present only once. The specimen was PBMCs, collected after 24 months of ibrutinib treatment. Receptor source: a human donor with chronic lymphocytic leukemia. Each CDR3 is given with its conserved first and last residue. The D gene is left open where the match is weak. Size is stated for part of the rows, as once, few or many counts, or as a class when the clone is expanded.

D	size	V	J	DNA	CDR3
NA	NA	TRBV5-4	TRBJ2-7	TGTGCCAGCAGCTTCTGGGACCGACGAGAAGGGGAGCAGTACTTC	CASSFWDRREGEQYF
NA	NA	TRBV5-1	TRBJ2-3	TGCGCCAGCAGCTTAGTAGCGAGTAGCACAGATACGCAGTATTTT	CASSLVASSTDTQYF
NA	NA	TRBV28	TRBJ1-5	TGTGCCAGCAGTTTAATCGACAACAGGTTCGTAGGTCAGCCCCAGCATTTT	CASSLIDNRFVGQPQHF
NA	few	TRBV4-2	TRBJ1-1	TGTGCCAGCAGCCCACTCACTCGAACTGAAGCTTTCTTT	CASSPLTRTEAFF
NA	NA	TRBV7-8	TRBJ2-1	TGTGCCAGCAGCTTGATTTACGAGCAGTTCTTC	CASSLIYEQFF
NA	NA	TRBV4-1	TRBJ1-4	TGCGCCAGCTCTCTCGGGACGTTTGAAAAACTGTTTTTT	CASSLGTFEKLFF
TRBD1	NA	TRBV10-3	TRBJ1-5	TGTGCCAGTAGACAGGGGGCTTATCAGCCCCAGCATTTT	CASRQGAYQPQHF
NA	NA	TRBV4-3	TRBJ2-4	TGCGCCAGCAGCCCCCAGGCATCCCAAGCCAAAAACATTCAGTACTTC	CASSPQASQAKNIQYF
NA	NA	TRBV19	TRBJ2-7	TGTGCCAGTAGTCTACACACCTGGGCCGCCGTCGAGCAGTACTTC	CASSLHTWAAVEQYF
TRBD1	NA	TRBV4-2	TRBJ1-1	TGTGCCAGCAGCCCGGACAGGAATGGGGTCACTGAAGCTTTCTTT	CASSPDRNGVTEAFF
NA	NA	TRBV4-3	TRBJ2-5	TGCGCCAGCAGCCGAGACCGGGAAGAGACCCAGTACTTC	CASSRDREETQYF
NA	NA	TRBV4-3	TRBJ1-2	TGCGCCAGCAGCCCCGATCGGGCCCAGGGTGGCTATGGCTACACCTTC	CASSPDRAQGGYGYTF
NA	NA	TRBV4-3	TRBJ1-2	TGCGCCAGCAGCCAAGATCGAGTGCTGGGTGGCTACACCTTC	CASSQDRVLGGYTF
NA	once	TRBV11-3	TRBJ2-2	TGTGCCAGCAGCTTAGGAGGGGCCGGAGGGGAGCTGTTTTTT	CASSLGGAGGELFF
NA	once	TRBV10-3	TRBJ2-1	TGTGCCATCAGTGCTTTGGTCGGCAATGAGCAGTTCTTC	CAISALVGNEQFF
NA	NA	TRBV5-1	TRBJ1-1	TGCGCCAGCAGCCCAGCGGGTGACACTGAAGCTTTCTTT	CASSPAGDTEAFF
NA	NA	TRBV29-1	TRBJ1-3	TGCAGCGTTGCTGGGCAGACTGGAAACACCATATATTTT	CSVAGQTGNTIYF
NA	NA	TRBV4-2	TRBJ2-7	TGTGCCAGCAGCCAAGATAGGCTATTGGACGAGCAGTACTTC	CASSQDRLLDEQYF
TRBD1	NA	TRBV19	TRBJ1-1	TGTGCCAGTAGTTTCGCAGGGGGCCCGACTGAAGCTTTCTTT	CASSFAGGPTEAFF
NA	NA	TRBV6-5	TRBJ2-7	TGTGCCAGCACCCCTGGGCCCATCTCCTACGAGCAGTACTTC	CASTPGPISYEQYF
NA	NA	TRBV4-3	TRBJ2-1	TGCGCCAGCAGCCAAGCTTACGGAACGGGGGACAATGAGCAGTTCTTC	CASSQAYGTGDNEQFF
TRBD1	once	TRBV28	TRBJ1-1	TGTGCCAGCAGTGCCTCCGGACAGGGATTCACTGAAGCTTTCTTT	CASSASGQGFTEAFF